This paragraph reports one T cell receptor (beta chain). This CDR3 has 14 amino acids. CDR1 and CDR2 (germline): MDHEN, SYDVKM. V was trimmed by 8 bases and J by 8 bases, leaving 21 bases between them. Cohort 3 recovered donors had two negative PCRs, clearance, or symptom resolution. These data are taken from a study of blood T cell repertoires in COVID-19. Sequenced by immunoSEQ multiplex PCR; TCRdb stores in-frame clones only, minus some. The sample carries around 300,000 clones, over 70% recorded once. This chain uses TRBV28 with TRBJ1-2, with a possible D match to TRBD1 (6 bases). Specimen: PBMCs or T cells enriched from blood (not recorded which). This TCR came from a man aged 30-40 years who had recovered from COVID-19. CDR3 DNA sequence: TGTGCCAGCCAAGAAACAGGGAGGGGAAGCGGCTACACCTTC. Its translation: CASQETGRGSGYTF.